This T cell receptor beta chain was sequenced for a study of blood T cell repertoires in COVID-19. Whole-study context: The United States, Italy and Spain supplied acute and convalescent COVID-19 samples. Sample material is recorded as cDNA or gDNA derived from T cells, B-cell-depleted T cells, or PBMCs.

The germline V and J ends were trimmed by 2 bases and 5 bases, with 9 bases remaining between them. Per the germline V gene, CDR1 is LNHNV and CDR2 is YYDKDF (reference sequence). The CDR3 has 13 residues. Authors' methods: Nucleated cell number was recorded as an estimate derived from reference gene primer amplification. Profiled with immunoSEQ multiplex PCR; TCRdb holds only in-frame clones, not every one. V and J calls and clone size are those listed in that table; D and trimming were worked out from the DNA. The table shows approximately 170,000 clones, with around nine tenths occurring only once.

The gene calls are TRBV15 and TRBJ2-5; weak D call: TRBD2 (5 bases). The TCR was taken from a man aged 65 to 79 with acute or convalescent COVID-19. Sequences were obtained from peripheral blood. CDR3 coding DNA: TGTGCCACCAGCAGACTAGGAGGCGAGACCCAGTACTTC. It translates to CATSRLGGETQYF.